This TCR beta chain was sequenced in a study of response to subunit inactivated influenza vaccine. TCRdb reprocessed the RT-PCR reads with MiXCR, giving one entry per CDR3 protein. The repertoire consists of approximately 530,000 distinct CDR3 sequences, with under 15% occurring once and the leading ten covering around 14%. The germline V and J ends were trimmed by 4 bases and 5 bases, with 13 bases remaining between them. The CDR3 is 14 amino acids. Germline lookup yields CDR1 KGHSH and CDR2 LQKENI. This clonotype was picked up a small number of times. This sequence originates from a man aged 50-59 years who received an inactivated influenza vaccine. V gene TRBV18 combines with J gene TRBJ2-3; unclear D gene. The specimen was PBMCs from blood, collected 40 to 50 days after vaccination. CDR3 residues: CASSQTNKLDTQYF. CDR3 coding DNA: TGTGCCAGCTCACAAACCAACAAGCTAGATACGCAGTATTTT.